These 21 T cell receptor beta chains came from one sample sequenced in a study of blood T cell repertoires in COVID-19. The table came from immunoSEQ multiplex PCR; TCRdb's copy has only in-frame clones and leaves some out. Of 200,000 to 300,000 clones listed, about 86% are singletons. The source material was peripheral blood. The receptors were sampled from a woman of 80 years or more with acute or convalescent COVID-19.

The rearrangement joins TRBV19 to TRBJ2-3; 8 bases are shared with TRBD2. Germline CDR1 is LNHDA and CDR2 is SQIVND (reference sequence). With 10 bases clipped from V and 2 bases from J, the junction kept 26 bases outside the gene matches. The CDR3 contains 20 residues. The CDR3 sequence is CATLLGKRGPFCLLTDTQYF. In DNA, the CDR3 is TGTGCCACCCTATTAGGAAAGCGGGGGCCTTTTTGCCTCCTCACAGATACGCAGTATTTT.

The CDR3 DNA is TGTGCCAGCTGCCTAGGGGGCACTAATGAAAAACTGTTTTTT. Translated: CASCLGGTNEKLFF. V is TRBV28 and J is TRBJ1-4; 7 bases match TRBD1. The CDR3 loop spans 14 amino acids. CDR1 is MDHEN, CDR2 SYDVKM, per germline. The V segment lost 8 bases and the J segment 2 bases; nucleotides outside the gene matches: 5.

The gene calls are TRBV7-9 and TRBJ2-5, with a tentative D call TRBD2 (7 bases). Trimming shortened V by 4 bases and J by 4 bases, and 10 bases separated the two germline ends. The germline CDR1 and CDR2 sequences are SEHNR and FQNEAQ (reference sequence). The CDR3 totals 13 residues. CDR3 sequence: CASSSRGAETQYF. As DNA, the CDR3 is TGTGCCAGCAGCTCCCGGGGGGCAGAGACCCAGTACTTC.

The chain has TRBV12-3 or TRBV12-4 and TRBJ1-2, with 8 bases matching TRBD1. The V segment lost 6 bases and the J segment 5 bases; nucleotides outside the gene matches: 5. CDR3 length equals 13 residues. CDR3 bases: TGTGCCAGCAGCCGCAGGGGGCGATATGGCTACACCTTC. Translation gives CASSRRGRYGYTF.

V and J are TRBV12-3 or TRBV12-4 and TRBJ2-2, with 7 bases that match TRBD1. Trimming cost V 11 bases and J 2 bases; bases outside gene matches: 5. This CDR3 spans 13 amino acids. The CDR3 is CAEGQPNTGELFF. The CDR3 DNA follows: TGTGCCGAGGGACAGCCAAACACCGGGGAGCTGTTTTTT.

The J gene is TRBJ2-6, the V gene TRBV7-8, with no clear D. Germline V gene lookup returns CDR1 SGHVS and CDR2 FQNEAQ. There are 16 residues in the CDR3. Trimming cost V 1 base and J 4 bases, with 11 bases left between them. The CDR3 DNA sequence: TGTGCCAGCAGCTTAGACCATTCACTGGGGGCCAACGTCCTGACTTTC. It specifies CASSLDHSLGANVLTF. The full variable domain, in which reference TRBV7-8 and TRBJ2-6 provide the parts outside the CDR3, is GAGVSQSPRYKVAKRGQDVALRCDPISGHVSLFWYQQALGQGPEFLTYFQNEAQLDKSGLPSDRFFAERPEGSVSTLKIQRTQQEDSAVYLCASSLDHSLGANVLTFGAGSRLTVL.

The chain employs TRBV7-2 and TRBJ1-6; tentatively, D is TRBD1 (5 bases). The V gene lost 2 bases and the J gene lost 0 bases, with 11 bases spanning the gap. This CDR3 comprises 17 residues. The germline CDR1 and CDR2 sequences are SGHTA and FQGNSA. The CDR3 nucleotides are TGTGCCAGCAGCTTACTCAGGGTCAGCTCCTATAATTCACCCCTCCACTTT. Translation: CASSLLRVSSYNSPLHF.

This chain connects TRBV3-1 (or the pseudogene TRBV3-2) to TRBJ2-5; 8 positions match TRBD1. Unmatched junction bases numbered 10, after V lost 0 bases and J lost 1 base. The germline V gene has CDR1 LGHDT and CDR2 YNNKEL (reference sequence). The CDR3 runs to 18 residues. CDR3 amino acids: CASSQDGRTGKFQETQYF. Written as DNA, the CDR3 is TGTGCCAGCAGCCAAGATGGGCGGACAGGGAAATTCCAAGAGACCCAGTACTTC.

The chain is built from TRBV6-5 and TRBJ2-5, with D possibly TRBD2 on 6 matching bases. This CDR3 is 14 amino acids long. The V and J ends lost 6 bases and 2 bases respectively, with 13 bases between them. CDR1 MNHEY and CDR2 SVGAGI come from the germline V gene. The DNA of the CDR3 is TGTGCCAGCAGGCCCATGGCGGGGCAAGAGACCCAGTACTTC. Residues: CASRPMAGQETQYF.

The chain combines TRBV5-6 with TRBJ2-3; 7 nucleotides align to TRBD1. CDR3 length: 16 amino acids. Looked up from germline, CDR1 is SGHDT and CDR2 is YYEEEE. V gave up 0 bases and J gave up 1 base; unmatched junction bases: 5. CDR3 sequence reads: CASSLGQGVRTDTQYF. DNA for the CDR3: TGTGCCAGCAGCTTGGGACAGGGAGTACGCACAGATACGCAGTATTTT.

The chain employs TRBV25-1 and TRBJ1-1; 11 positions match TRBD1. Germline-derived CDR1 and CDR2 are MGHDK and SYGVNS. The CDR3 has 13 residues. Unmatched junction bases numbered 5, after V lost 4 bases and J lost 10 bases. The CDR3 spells CASSGTGGRGAFF. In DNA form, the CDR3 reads TGTGCCAGCAGTGGGACAGGGGGCAGAGGAGCTTTCTTT.

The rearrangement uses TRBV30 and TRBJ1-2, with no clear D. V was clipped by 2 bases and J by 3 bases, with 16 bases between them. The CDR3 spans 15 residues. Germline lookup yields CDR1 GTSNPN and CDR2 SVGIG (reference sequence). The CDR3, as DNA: TGTGCCTGGAGTCCTACCCGGAGGAGGGACTATGGCTACACCTTC. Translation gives CAWSPTRRRDYGYTF.

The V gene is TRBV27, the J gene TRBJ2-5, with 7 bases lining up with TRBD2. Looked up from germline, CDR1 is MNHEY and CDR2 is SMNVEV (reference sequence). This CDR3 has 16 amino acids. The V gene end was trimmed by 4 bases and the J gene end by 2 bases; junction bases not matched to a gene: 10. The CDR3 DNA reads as TGTGCCAGCAGTTCCTTAGAAGGGCGGGGGCAAGAGACCCAGTACTTC. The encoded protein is CASSSLEGRGQETQYF.

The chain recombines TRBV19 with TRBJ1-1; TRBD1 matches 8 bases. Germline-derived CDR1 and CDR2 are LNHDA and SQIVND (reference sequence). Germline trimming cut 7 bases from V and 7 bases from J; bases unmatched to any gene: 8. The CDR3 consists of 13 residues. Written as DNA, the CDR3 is TGTGCCAGTATTCGGACAGGGCCTCGTGAAGCTTTCTTT. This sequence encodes CASIRTGPREAFF. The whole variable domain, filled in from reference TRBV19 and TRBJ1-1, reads DGGITQSPKYLFRKEGQNVTLSCEQNLNHDAMYWYRQDPGQGLRLIYYSQIVNDFQKGDIAEGYSVSREKKESFPLTVTSAQKNPTAFYLCASIRTGPREAFFGQGTRLTVV.

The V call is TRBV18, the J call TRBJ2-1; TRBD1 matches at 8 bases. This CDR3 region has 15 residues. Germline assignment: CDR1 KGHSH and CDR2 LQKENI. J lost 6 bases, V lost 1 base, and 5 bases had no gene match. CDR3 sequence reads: CASSPQGTGLNEQFF. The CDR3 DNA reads TGTGCCAGCTCACCACAGGGGACAGGCCTCAATGAGCAGTTCTTC.

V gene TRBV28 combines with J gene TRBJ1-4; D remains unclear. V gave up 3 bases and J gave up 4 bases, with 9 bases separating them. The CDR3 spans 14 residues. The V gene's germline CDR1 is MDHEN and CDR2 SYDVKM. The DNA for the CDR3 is TGTGCCAGCAGTTTTTGGCCGCTTAATGAAAAACTGTTTTTT. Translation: CASSFWPLNEKLFF.

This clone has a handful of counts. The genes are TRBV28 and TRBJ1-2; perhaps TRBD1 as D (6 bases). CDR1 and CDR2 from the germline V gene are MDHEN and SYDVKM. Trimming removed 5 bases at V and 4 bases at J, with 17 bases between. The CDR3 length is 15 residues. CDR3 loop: CASSPLPGTTYGYTF. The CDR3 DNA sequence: TGTGCCAGCAGTCCGCTACCTGGGACAACCTATGGCTACACCTTC.

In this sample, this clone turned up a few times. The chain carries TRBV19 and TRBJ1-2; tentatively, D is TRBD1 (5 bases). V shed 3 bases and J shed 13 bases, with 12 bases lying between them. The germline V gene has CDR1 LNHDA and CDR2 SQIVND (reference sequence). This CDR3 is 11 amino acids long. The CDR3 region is CASSIGGRATF. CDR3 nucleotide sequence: TGTGCCAGTAGTATCGGGGGACGGGCCACCTTC.

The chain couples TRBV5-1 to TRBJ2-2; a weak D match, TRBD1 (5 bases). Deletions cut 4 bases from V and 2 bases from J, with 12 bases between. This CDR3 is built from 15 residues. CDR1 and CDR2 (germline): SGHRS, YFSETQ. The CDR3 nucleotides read TGCGCCAGCAGCCCTCGAGGACAAAACACCGGGGAGCTGTTTTTT. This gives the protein CASSPRGQNTGELFF.

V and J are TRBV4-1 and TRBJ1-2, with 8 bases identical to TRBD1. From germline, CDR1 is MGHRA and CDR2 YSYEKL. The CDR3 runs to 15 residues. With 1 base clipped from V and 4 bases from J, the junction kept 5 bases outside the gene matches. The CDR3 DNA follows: TGCGCCAGCAGCCAAGCGGGACAGGCAGTCTATGGCTACACCTTC. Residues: CASSQAGQAVYGYTF.

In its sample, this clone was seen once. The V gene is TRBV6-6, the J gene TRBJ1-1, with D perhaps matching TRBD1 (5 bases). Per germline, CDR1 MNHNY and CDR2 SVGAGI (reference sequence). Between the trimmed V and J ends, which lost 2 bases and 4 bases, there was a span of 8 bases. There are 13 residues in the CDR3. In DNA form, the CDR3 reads TGTGCCAGCAGTTACGTGGGGGGCACTGAAGCTTTCTTT. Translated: CASSYVGGTEAFF.